This paragraph covers one T cell receptor (beta chain) sequence. The data were taken from a study of blood T cell repertoires in COVID-19. Per the study methods: Counts of nucleated cells, estimated from reference gene primer amplification, were obtained. Measured with immunoSEQ multiplex PCR; TCRdb has only the in-frame clones, and not every one. From that table come the V and J calls and clone size; the DNA was used to work out D and trimming. The data show around 190,000 clones, with 85% seen just once and approximately 8.9% held by the top ten. This CDR3 spans 16 amino acids. J gave up 4 bases and V 5 bases, and 7 bases lay outside the gene matches. Looked up from germline, CDR1 is MDHEN and CDR2 is SYDVKM.

The sample comprised peripheral blood. The receptor comes from an older woman with acute or convalescent COVID-19. The chain employs TRBV28 and TRBJ2-6; 8 bases map to TRBD1. The DNA of the CDR3 is TGTGCCAGCAGTGTCACAGGGGGAGCCGGGGCCAACGTCCTGACTTTC. Translated, it gives CASSVTGGAGANVLTF.